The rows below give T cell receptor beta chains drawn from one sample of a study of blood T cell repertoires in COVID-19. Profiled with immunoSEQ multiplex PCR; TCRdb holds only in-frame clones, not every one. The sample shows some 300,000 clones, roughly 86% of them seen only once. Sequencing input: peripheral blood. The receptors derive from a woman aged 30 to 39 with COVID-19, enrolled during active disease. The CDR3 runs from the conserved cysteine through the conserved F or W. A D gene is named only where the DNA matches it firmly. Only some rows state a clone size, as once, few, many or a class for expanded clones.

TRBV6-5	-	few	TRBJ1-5	CASSYSGGNQPQHF	TGTGCCAGCAGTTACTCGGGGGGAAATCAGCCCCAGCATTTT
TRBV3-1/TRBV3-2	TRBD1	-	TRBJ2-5	CASSQDWGQQETQYF	TGTGCCAGCAGCCAAGATTGGGGACAGCAAGAGACCCAGTACTTC
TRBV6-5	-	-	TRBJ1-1	CASSYSPEHLNTEAFF	TGTGCCAGCAGTTACTCACCAGAACATTTGAACACTGAAGCTTTCTTT
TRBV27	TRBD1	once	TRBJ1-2	CASSPRTGEGWWF	TGTGCCAGCAGTCCCCGGACAGGGGAGGGATGGTGGTTC
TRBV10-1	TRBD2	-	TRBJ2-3	CASSESRGSTDTQYF	TGCGCCAGCAGTGAGTCGCGGGGGAGCACAGATACGCAGTATTTT
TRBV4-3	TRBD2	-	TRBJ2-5	CASSSGTSGGAGQETQYF	TGCGCCAGCAGCTCCGGGACTAGCGGGGGGGCGGGGCAAGAGACCCAGTACTTC
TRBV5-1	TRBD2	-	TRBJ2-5	CASSLSRGGPETQYF	TGCGCCAGCAGCTTGTCGCGGGGGGGCCCAGAGACCCAGTACTTC
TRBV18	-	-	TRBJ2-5	CASSPRLGGEETQYF	TGTGCCAGCTCACCCCGCCTAGGAGGGGAAGAGACCCAGTACTTC
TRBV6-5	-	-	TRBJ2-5	CASSPWLHGEETQYF	TGTGCCAGCAGTCCCTGGCTACACGGGGAGGAGACCCAGTACTTC
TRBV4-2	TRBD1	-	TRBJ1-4	CASSQGDRGNEKLFF	TGTGCCAGCAGCCAAGGCGACAGGGGTAATGAAAAACTGTTTTTT
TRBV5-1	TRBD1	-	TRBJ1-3	CASSPAPGTGAGNTIYF	TGCGCCAGCAGCCCGGCGCCCGGGACAGGGGCTGGAAACACCATATATTTT
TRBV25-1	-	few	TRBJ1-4	CATTWLHLTSGDEKLFF	TGTGCCACCACCTGGCTACACCTTACCTCGGGGGATGAAAAACTGTTTTTT
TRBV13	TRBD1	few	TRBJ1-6	CASSGTGNTYNSPLHF	TGTGCCAGCAGTGGGACAGGGAATACCTATAATTCACCCCTCCACTTT